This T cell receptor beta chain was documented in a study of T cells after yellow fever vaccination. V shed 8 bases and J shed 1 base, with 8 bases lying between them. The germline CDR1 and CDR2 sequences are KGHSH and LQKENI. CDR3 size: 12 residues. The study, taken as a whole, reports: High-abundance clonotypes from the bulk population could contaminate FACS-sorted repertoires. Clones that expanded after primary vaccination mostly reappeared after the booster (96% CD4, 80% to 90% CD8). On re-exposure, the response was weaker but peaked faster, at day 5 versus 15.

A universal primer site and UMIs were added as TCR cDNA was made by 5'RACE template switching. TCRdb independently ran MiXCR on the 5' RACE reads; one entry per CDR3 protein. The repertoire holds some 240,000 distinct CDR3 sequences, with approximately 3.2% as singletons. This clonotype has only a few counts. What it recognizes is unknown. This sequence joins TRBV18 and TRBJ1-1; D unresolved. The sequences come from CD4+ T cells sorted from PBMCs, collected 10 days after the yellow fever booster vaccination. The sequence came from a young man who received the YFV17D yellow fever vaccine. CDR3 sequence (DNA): TGTGCCAGCAGCATACAGAACACTGAAGCTTTCTTT. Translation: CASSIQNTEAFF.